The present TCR beta chain was sequenced within a study of monozygotic twins with inflammatory bowel disease. Study observations and caveats: Compared with healthy twins, IBD patients shared fewer clonotypes with others, especially with disease activity. IBD patients showed reduced TCRbeta diversity (inverse Simpson) versus healthy co-twins.

From germline, CDR1 is DFQATT and CDR2 SNEGSKA (reference sequence). This CDR3 contains 12 residues. As regards this clonotype: Its antigen is still unknown.

Investigators pulled total RNA out of whole blood and did not sort T cells. TCRdb re-called the 5' RACE reads; one entry per CDR3 protein, DNA not given. The data include approximately 340,000 distinct CDR3 sequences; the top ten clones carry under 2.5%. This TCR was recovered from a human donor with ulcerative colitis or Crohn's disease, or a healthy co-twin of an affected twin (not recorded which). Sequenced sample: blood. This sequence joins TRBV20-1 and TRBJ1-3. This chain's CDR3 is CSGGTAGNTIYF.